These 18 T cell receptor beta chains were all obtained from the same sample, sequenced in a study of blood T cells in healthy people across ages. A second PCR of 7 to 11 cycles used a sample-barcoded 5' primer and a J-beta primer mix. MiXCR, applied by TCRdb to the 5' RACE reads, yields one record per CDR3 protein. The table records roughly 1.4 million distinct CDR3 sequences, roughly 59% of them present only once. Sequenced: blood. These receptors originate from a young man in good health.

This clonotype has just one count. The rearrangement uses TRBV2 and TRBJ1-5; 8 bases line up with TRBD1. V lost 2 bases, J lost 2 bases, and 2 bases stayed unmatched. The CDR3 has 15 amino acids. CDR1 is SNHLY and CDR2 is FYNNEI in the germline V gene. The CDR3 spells CASSERGQGNQPQHF. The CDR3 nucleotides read TGTGCCAGCAGTGAAAGGGGACAGGGCAATCAGCCCCAGCATTTT.

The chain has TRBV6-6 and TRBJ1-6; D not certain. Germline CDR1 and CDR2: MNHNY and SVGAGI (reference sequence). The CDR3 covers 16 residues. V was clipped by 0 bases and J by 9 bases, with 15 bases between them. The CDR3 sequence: CASSYSPPERSSPLHF. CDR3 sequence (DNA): TGTGCCAGCAGTTACTCGCCACCGGAGAGAAGTTCACCCCTCCACTTT.

CDR3 protein: CAIREIAGSSYNEQFF. CDR3 DNA sequence: TGTGCCATCAGAGAAATAGCGGGGAGCTCCTACAATGAGCAGTTCTTC. This rearrangement joins TRBV10-3 to TRBJ2-1, with 8 positions matching TRBD2. V trimming: 6 bases; J trimming: 0 bases; junction bases outside the gene matches: 7. Looked up from germline, CDR1 is ENHRY and CDR2 is SYGVKD. The CDR3 covers 16 residues.

The CDR3 DNA reads TGTGCCAGCACCCTAGGCCCGGGGGTCGCCCAGTACTTC. This codes for CASTLGPGVAQYF. J is TRBJ2-7 and V is TRBV12-3 or TRBV12-4, with a weak D call TRBD2 (6 bases). The V end was cut by 7 bases, the J end by 10 bases, with 20 bases between. The CDR3 is 13 amino acids.

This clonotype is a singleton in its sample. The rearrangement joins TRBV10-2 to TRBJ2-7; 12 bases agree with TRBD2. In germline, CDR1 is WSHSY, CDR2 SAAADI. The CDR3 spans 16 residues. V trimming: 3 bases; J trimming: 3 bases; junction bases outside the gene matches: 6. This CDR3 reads CASSDAPGLAGYEQYF. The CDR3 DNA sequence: TGCGCCAGCAGTGACGCCCCGGGACTAGCGGGCTACGAGCAGTACTTC.

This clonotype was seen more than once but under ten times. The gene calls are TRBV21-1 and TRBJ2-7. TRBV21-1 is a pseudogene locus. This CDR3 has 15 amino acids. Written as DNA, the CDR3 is TGTGCCAGCAGCAATTGGCTTAGGGGCGCCTACGAGCAGTACTTC. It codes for CASSNWLRGAYEQYF.

The CDR3: CASSQGDSSGQPQHF. CDR3 sequence (DNA): TGCGCCAGCAGCCAAGGAGACAGTTCTGGTCAGCCCCAGCATTTT. The chain has TRBV4-1 and TRBJ1-5; D possibly corresponds to TRBD1 (5 bases). CDR1 and CDR2 (germline): MGHRA, YSYEKL. There are 15 residues in the CDR3. The V end lost 1 base, the J end lost 6 bases, and 13 bases lay between the germline ends.

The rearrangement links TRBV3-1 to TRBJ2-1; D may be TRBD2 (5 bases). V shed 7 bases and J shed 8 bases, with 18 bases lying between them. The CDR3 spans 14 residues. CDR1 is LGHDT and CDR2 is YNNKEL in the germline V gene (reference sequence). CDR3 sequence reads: CASTASISSYEQFF. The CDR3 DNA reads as TGTGCCAGCACGGCTAGCATCTCCTCATATGAGCAGTTCTTC.

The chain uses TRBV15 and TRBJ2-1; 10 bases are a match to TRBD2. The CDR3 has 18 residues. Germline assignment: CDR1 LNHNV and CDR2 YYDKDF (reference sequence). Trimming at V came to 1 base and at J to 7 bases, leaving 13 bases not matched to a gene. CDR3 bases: TGTGCCACCAGCAGAGCGGGGGGAGCGGGAGGGCTTTCGAATGAGCAGTTCTTC. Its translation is CATSRAGGAGGLSNEQFF.

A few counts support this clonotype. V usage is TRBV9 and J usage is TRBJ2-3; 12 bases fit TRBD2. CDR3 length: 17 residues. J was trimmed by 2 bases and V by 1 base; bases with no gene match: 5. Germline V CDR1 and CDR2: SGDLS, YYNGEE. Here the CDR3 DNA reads TGTGCCAGCAGCGTAACTACTAGCGGGAGGTCCACAGATACGCAGTATTTT. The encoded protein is CASSVTTSGRSTDTQYF. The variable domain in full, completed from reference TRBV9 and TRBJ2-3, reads DSGVTQTPKHLITATGQRVTLRCSPRSGDLSVYWYQQSLDQGLQFLIQYYNGEERAKGNILERFSAQQFPDLHSELNLSSLELGDSALYFCASSVTTSGRSTDTQYFGPGTRLTVL.

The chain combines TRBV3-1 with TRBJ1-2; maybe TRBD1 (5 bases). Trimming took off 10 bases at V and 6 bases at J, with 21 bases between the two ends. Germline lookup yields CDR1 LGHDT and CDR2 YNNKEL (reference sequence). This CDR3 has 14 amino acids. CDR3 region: CATKTRGQQHGYTF. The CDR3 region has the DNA TGTGCCACCAAAACAAGGGGCCAGCAACATGGCTACACCTTC.

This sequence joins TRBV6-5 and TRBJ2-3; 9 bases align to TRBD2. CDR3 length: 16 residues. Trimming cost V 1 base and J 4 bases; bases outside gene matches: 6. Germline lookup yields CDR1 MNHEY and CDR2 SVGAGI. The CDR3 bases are TGTGCCAGCAGTTACTTGGGTAGCGGGAGACCAGATACGCAGTATTTT. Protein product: CASSYLGSGRPDTQYF.

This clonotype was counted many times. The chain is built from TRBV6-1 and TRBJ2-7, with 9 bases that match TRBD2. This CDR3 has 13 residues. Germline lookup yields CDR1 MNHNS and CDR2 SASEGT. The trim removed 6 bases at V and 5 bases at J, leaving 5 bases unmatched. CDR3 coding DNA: TGTGCCAGCAGGCCTAGCGGGATAGACGAGCAGTACTTC. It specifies CASRPSGIDEQYF.

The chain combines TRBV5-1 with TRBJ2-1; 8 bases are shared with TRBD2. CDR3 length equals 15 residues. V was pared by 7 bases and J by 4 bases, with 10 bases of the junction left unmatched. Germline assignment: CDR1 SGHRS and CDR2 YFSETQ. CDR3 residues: CASPPGRERYNEQFF. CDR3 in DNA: TGCGCCAGCCCACCCGGGAGGGAAAGGTACAATGAGCAGTTCTTC. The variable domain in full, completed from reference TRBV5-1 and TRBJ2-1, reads KAGVTQTPRYLIKTRGQQVTLSCSPISGHRSVSWYQQTPGQGLQFLFEYFSETQRNKGNFPGRFSGRQFSNSRSEMNVSTLELGDSALYLCASPPGRERYNEQFFGPGTRLTVL.

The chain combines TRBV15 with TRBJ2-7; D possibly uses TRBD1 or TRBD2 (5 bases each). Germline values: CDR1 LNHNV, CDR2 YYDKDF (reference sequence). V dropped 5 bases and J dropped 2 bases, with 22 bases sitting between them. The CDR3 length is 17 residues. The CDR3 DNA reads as TGTGCCACCAGCCAATATCCGCCGGGACGGAGAACCTACGAGCAGTACTTC. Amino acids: CATSQYPPGRRTYEQYF.

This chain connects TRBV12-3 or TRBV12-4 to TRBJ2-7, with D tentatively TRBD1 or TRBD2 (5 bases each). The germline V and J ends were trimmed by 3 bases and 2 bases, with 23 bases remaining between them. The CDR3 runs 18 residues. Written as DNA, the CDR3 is TGTGCCAGCAGTTTCCGGGCGGACACCGGGAAAAGGGCCTACGAGCAGTACTTC. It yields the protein CASSFRADTGKRAYEQYF.

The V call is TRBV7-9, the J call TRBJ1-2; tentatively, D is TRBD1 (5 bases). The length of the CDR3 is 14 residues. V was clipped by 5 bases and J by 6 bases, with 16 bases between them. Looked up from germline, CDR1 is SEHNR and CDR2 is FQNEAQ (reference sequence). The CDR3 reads CASSLVESGHGYTF. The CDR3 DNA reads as TGTGCCAGCAGCCTCGTGGAATCGGGGCATGGCTACACCTTC.

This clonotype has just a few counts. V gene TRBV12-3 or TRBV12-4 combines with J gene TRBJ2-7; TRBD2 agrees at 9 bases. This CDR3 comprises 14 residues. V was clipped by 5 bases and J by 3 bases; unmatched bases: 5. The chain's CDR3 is CASSPSGEYYEQYF. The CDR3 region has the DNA TGTGCCAGCAGTCCTAGCGGGGAGTACTACGAGCAGTACTTC.